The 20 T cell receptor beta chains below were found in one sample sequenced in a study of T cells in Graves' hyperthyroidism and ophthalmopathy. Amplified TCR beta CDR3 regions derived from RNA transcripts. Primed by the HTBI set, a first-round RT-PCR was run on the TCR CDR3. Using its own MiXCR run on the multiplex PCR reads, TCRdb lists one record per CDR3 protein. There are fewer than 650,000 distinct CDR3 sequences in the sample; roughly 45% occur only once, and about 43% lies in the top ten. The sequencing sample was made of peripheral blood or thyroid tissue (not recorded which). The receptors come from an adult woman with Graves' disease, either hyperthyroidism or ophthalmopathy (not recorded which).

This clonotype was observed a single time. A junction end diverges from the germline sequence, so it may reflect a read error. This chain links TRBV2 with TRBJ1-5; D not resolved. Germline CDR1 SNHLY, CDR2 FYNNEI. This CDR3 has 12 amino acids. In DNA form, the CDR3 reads TGTGCCAGCAGTCTCCGGACGCAGCCCCGGCATTTT. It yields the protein CASSLRTQPRHF.

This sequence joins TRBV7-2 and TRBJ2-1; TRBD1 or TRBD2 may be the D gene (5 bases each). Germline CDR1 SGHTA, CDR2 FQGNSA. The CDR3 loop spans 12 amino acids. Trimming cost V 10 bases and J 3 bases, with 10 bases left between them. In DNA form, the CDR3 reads TGTGCCATCGAGGGGCTCTACAATGAGCAGTTCTTC. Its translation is CAIEGLYNEQFF.

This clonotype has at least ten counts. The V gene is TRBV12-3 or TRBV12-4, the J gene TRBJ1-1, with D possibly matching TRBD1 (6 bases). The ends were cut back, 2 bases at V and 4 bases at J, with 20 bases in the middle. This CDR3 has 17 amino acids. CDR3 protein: CASSLSGGFRGRTEAFF. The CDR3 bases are TGTGCCAGCAGTTTAAGTGGAGGGTTCAGGGGTCGCACTGAAGCTTTCTTT.

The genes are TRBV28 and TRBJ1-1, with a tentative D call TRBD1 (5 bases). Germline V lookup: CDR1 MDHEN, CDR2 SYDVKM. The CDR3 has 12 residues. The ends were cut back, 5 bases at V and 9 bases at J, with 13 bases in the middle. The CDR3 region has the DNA TGTGCCAGCAGTCCCGACAGAGTCAAAGCTTTCTTT. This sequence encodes CASSPDRVKAFF.

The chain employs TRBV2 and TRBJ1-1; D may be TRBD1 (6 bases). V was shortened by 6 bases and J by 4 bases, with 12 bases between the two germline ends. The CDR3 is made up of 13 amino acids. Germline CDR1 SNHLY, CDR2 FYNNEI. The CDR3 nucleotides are TGTGCCAGCAGACTCGCGACAGGCACTGAAGCTTTCTTT. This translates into CASRLATGTEAFF.

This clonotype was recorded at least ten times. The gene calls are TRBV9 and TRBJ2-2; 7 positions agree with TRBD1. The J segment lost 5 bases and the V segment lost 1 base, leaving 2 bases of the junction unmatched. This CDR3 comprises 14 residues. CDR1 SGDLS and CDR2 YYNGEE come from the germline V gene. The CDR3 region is CASSVSGGTGELFF. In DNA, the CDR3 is TGTGCCAGCAGCGTATCAGGGGGAACCGGGGAGCTGTTTTTT. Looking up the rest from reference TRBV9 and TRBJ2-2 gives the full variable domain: DSGVTQTPKHLITATGQRVTLRCSPRSGDLSVYWYQQSLDQGLQFLIQYYNGEERAKGNILERFSAQQFPDLHSELNLSSLELGDSALYFCASSVSGGTGELFFGEGSRLTVL.

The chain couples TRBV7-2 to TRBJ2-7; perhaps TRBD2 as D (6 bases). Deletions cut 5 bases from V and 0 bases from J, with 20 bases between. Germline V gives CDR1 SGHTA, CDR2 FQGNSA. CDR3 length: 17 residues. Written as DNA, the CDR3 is TGTGCCAGCAGCCTAGAGGGCGGGCTACTAGCCTCCTACGAGCAGTACTTC. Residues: CASSLEGGLLASYEQYF.

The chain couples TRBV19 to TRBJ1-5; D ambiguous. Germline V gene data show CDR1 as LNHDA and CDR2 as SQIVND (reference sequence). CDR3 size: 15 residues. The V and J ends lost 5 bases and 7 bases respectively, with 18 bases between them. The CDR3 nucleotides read TGTGCCAGTAGTGTACTAGGGCCGGCCGGGCAGCCCCAGCATTTT. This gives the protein CASSVLGPAGQPQHF.

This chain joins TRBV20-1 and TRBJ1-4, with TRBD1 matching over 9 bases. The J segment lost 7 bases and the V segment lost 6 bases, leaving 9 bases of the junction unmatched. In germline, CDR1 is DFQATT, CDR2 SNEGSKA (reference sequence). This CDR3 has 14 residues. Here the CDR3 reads CSAPGQGLGEKLFF. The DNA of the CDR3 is TGCAGTGCCCCTGGACAGGGGCTTGGTGAAAAACTGTTTTTT.

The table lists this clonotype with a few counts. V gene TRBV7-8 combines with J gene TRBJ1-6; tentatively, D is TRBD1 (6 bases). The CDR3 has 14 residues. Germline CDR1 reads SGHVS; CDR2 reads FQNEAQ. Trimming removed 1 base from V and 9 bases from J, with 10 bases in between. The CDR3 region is CASSLGQGRSPLHF. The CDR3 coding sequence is TGTGCCAGCAGCTTAGGGCAGGGGCGTTCACCCCTCCACTTT.

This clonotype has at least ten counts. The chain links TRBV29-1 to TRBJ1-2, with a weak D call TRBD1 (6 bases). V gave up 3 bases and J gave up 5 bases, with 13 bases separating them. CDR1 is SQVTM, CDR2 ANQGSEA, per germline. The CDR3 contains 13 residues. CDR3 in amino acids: CSVEGTWAYGYTF. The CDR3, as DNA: TGCAGCGTTGAGGGGACATGGGCGTATGGCTACACCTTC. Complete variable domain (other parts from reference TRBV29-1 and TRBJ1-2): SAVISQKPSRDICQRGTSLTIQCQVDSQVTMMFWYRQQPGQSLTLIATANQGSEATYESGFVIDKFPISRPNLTFSTLTVSNMSPEDSSIYLCSVEGTWAYGYTFGSGTRLTVV.

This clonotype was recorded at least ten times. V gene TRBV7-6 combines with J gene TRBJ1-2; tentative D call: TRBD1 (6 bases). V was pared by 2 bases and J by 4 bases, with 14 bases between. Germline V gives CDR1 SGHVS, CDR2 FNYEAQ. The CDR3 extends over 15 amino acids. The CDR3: CASSLLPGQPYGYTF. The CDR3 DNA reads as TGTGCCAGCAGCTTACTTCCCGGACAGCCCTATGGCTACACCTTC.

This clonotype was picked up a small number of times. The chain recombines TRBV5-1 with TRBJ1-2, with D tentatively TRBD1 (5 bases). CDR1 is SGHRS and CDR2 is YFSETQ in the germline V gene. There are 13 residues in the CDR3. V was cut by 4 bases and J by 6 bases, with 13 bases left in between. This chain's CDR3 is CASSKGHSHGYTF. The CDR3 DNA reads TGCGCCAGCAGCAAAGGACACTCTCATGGCTACACCTTC.

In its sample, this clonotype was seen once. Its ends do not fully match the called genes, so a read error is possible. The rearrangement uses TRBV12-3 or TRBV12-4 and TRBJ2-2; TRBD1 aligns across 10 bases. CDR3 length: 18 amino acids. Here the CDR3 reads CASSLTGGIRSNTGELSW. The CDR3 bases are TGTGCCAGCAGTTTGACAGGGGGCATTAGGTCGAACACCGGGGAGCTGTCTTGG.

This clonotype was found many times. DNA of the CDR3: TGTGCCAGCAGTTTAGTGGAGGGGCAGCCCCAGCATTTT. Its translation is CASSLVEGQPQHF. The chain combines TRBV12-3 or TRBV12-4 with TRBJ1-5; TRBD1 is a possible D gene (5 bases). This CDR3 spans 13 amino acids. V was shortened by 1 base and J by 7 bases, with 8 bases between the two germline ends.

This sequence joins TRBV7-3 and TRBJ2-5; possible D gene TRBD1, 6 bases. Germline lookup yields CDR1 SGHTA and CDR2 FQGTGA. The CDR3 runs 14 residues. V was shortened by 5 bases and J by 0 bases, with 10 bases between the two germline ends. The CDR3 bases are TGTGCCAGCAGCGAAGGACAGAACCAAGAGACCCAGTACTTC. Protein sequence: CASSEGQNQETQYF.

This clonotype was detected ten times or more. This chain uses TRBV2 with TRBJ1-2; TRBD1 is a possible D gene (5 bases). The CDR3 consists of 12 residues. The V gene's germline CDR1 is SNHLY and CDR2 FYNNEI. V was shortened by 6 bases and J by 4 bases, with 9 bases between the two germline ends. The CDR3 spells CASSNGGYGYTF. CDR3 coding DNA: TGTGCCAGCAGCAACGGGGGCTATGGCTACACCTTC.

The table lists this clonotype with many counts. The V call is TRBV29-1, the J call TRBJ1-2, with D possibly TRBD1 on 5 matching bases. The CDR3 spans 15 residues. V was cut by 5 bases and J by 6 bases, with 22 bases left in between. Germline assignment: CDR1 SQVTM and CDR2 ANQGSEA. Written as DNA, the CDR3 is TGCAGCGTTACTCTTAACCGGGACTCGAGGAATGGCTACACCTTC. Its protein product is CSVTLNRDSRNGYTF.

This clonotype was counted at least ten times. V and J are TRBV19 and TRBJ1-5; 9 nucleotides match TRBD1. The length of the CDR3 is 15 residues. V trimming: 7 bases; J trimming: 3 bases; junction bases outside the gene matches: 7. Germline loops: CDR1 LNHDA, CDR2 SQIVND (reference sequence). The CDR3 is CASKSGQGLNQPQHF. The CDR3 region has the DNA TGTGCCAGTAAGTCGGGACAGGGACTCAATCAGCCCCAGCATTTT.

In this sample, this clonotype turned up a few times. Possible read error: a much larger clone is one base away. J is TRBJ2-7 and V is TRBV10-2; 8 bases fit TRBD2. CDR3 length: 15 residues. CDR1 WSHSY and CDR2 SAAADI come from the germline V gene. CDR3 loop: CASSQPSGPHYEQHF. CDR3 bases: TGCGCCAGCAGTCAGCCTAGCGGGCCGCACTACGAGCAGCACTTC.